The clone carrying this T cell receptor (beta chain) was observed a single time. Its antigen is currently unknown. Participants living with HIV all received treatment in the United States. The ends were cut back, 2 bases at V and 5 bases at J, with 18 bases in the middle. CDR3 length: 16 amino acids. CDR1 MNHEY and CDR2 SVGAGI come from the germline V gene. This sample is drawn from a study of long-term antiretroviral therapy in people with HIV. Notes on the study in general: Diversity remained lower than transplant donor controls, even though it increased after ART. Versus controls, repertoires in people with HIV had narrower CDR3 length ranges.

Researchers ran immunoSEQ v3.0 at survey level. The method was immunoSEQ multiplex PCR; TCRdb's version includes in-frame clones alone and lacks a portion of them. This table has around 22,000 clones, over 75% appearing once. This clonotype was obtained from a woman in her twenties or thirties with HIV. This specimen was unsorted PBMCs, taken 1.8 years before starting antiretroviral therapy. The chain recombines TRBV6-5 with TRBJ1-2; TRBD1 might be the D (5 bases). CDR3 DNA sequence: TGTGCCAGCAGTTACCCAGGCGGCCCGGGGGGGTATGGCTACACCTTC. It codes for CASSYPGGPGGYGYTF.